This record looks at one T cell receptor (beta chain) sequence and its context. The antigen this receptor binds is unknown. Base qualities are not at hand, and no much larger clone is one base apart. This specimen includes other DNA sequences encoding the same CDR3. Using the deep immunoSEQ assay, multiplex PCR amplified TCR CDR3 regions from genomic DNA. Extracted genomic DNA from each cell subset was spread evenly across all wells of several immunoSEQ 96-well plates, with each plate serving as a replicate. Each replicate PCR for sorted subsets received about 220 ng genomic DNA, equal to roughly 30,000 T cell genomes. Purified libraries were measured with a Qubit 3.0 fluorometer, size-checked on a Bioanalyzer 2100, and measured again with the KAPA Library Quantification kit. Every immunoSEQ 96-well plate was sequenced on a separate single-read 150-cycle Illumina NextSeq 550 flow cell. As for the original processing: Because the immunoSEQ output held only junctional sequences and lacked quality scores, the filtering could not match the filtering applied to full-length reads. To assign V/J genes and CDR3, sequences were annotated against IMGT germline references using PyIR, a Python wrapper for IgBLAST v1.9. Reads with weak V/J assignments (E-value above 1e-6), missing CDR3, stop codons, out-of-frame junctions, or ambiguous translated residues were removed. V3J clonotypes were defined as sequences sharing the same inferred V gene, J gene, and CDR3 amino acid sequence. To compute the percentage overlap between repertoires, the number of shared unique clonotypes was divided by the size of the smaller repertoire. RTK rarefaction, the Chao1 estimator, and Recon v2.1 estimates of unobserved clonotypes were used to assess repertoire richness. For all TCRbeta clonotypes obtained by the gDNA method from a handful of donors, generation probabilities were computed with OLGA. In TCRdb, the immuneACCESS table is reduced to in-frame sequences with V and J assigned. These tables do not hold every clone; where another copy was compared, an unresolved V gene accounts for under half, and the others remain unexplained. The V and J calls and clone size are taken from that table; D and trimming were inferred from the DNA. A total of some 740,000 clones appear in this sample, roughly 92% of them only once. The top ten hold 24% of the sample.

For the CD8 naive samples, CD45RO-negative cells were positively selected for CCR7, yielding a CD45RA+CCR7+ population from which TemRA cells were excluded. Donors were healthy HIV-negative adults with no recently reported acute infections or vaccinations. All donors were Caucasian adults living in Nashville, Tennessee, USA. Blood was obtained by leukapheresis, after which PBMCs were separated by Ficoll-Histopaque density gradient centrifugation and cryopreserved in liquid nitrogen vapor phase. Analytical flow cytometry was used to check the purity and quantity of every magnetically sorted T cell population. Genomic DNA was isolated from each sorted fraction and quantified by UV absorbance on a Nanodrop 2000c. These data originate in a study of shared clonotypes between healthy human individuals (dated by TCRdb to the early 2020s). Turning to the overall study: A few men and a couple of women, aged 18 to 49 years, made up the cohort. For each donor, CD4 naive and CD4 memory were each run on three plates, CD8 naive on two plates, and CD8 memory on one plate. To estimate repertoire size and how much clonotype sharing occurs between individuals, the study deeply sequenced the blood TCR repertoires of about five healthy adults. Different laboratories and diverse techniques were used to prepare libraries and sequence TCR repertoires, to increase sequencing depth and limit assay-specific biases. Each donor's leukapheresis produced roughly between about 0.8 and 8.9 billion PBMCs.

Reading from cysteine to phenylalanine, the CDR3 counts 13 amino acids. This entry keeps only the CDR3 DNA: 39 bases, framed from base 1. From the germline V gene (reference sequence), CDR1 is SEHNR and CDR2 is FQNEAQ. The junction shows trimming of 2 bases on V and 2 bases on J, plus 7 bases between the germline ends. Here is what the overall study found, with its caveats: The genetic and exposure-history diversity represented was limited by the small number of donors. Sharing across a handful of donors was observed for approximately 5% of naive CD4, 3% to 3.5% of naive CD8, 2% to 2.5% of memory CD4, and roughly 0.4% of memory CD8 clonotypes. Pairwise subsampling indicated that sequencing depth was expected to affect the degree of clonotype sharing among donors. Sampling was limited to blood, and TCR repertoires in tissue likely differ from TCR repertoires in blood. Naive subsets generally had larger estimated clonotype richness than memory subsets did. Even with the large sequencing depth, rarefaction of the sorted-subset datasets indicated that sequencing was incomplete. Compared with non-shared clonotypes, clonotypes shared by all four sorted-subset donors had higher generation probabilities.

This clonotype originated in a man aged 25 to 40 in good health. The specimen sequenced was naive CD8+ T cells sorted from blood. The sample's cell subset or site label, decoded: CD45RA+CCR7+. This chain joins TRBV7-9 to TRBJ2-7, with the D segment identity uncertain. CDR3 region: CASSLTGTYEQYF. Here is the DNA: TGTGCCAGCAGCTTAACTGGAACCTACGAGCAGTACTTC. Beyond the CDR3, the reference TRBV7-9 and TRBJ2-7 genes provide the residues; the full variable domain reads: DTGVSQNPRHKITKRGQNVTFRCDPISEHNRLYWYRQTLGQGPEFLTYFQNEAQLEKSRLLSDRFSAERPKGSFSTLEIQRTEQGDSAMYLCASSLTGTYEQYFGPGTRLTVT.